The TCR beta chain under discussion was sequenced for a study of blood T cell repertoires in COVID-19. Generated by immunoSEQ multiplex PCR, the TCRdb table keeps only in-frame clones and is missing some. The data hold approximately 73,000 clones, with about 89% observed a single time. The CDR3 sequence is 16 residues long. The V gene's germline CDR1 is MNHEY and CDR2 SMNVEV (reference sequence). V lost 6 bases and J lost 4, with 20 bases in between. This TCR was recovered from a woman aged 55-70 years with acute or convalescent COVID-19. The chain uses TRBV27 and TRBJ2-3, with a tentative D call TRBD2 (5 bases). The sample taken for sequencing was peripheral blood. The CDR3 spells CASSFPGREKADTQYF. The CDR3 DNA is TGTGCCAGCAGCTTCCCCGGTCGGGAAAAGGCAGATACGCAGTATTTT.